A selection of T cell receptor beta chains follows, all from one sample in a study of identical twins. TCRdb called the 5' RACE reads again in MiXCR, with one record for every CDR3 protein. The sample consists of approximately 280,000 distinct CDR3 sequences, about 8% of them appearing once. This sample also belongs to another study, concerning yellow fever vaccine responses in identical twins.

The sequenced material came from memory (CD45RO+) T cells sorted from blood. The origin of the receptors is a woman under 30 in good health. Both conserved end residues are part of each CDR3. Each record gives: clone size, J gene, V gene, D gene, CDR3 DNA, CDR3 protein. D genes are given only for firm matches. Expanded clones are given a class, and other clones once, few, many or no size at all.

size: NA
J: TRBJ1-6
V: TRBV12-3/TRBV12-4
D: NA
DNA: TGTGCCTTCAGTTTAAGATCTCAGGGGAAATCCTATAATTCACCCCTCCACTTT
CDR3: CAFSLRSQGKSYNSPLHF

size: few
J: TRBJ1-1
V: TRBV6-2/TRBV6-3
D: NA
DNA: TGTGCCAGCAACCTCAGGGGCGGGACTGAAGCTTTCTTT
CDR3: CASNLRGGTEAFF

size: many
J: TRBJ1-5
V: TRBV6-5
D: NA
DNA: TGTGCCAGCAGTTACTCGGGTGGGGCCCCCTATAGCAATCAGCCCCAGCATTTT
CDR3: CASSYSGGAPYSNQPQHF

size: many
J: TRBJ2-1
V: TRBV20-1
D: NA
DNA: TGCAGTGCTAGAGAGGGGGTAGGTTACAATGAGCAGTTCTTC
CDR3: CSAREGVGYNEQFF

size: many
J: TRBJ1-2
V: TRBV6-5
D: NA
DNA: TGTGCCACCGCGCAAGATGGAGGCTACACCTTC
CDR3: CATAQDGGYTF

size: few
J: TRBJ2-1
V: TRBV24-1
D: TRBD1
DNA: TGTGCCACCAGTGATTCCTGGACAGGAGACCAGTTCTTC
CDR3: CATSDSWTGDQFF

size: NA
J: TRBJ1-2
V: TRBV6-1
D: TRBD1
DNA: TGTGCCAGCAGAACCACAGGGGTAGATGGCTACACCTTC
CDR3: CASRTTGVDGYTF

size: many
J: TRBJ2-5
V: TRBV28
D: TRBD2
DNA: TGTGCCAGCACCGGACTAGCGGGAGCAACAGAGACCCAGTACTTC
CDR3: CASTGLAGATETQYF

size: few
J: TRBJ1-3
V: TRBV6-1
D: NA
DNA: TGTGCCAGCAGGCGGGGAGGAGCTGGAAACACCATATATTTT
CDR3: CASRRGGAGNTIYF

size: many
J: TRBJ2-1
V: TRBV5-6
D: NA
DNA: TGTGCCAGCAGCTTCGGACCTCTCTCCTACAATGAGCAGTTCTTC
CDR3: CASSFGPLSYNEQFF

size: many
J: TRBJ2-1
V: TRBV12-3/TRBV12-4
D: NA
DNA: TGTGCCAGCAGTTTCCGCCTCCCCGGTGGTGGTGAGCAGTTCTTC
CDR3: CASSFRLPGGGEQFF

size: NA
J: TRBJ2-1
V: TRBV28
D: TRBD2
DNA: TGTGCCAGCAGTCCGCGGACTAGCCCCAGCAATGAGCAGTTCTTC
CDR3: CASSPRTSPSNEQFF

size: few
J: TRBJ1-1
V: TRBV5-1
D: NA
DNA: TGCGCCAGCACCCGGGACGGCTTGAACACTGAAGCTTTCTTT
CDR3: CASTRDGLNTEAFF

size: many
J: TRBJ1-1
V: TRBV27
D: NA
DNA: TGTGCCAGCAGTTTATCGATCCGACCGGGGGACACTGAAGCTTTCTTT
CDR3: CASSLSIRPGDTEAFF

size: few
J: TRBJ2-1
V: TRBV6-5
D: NA
DNA: TGTGCCAGCAGTTACTCCGCTAGCTGGCGCAATGAGCAGTTCTTC
CDR3: CASSYSASWRNEQFF

size: few
J: TRBJ2-5
V: TRBV27
D: TRBD1
DNA: TGTGCCAGCAGTTTCCTAGGGGGCGGAGAGACCCAGTACTTC
CDR3: CASSFLGGGETQYF

size: many
J: TRBJ1-2
V: TRBV5-5
D: TRBD1
DNA: TGTGCCAGCAGCTTGGAGACAGGGCGGGTTGGCTACACCTTC
CDR3: CASSLETGRVGYTF

size: NA
J: TRBJ1-5
V: TRBV6-5
D: NA
DNA: TGTGCCAGCAGTTACTCATCTGGGCAGGGCGGGCAGCCCCAGCATTTT
CDR3: CASSYSSGQGGQPQHF

size: many
J: TRBJ2-1
V: TRBV29-1
D: TRBD1
DNA: TGCAGCGTTAAGGACAGGGGAGGGTACAATGAGCAGTTCTTC
CDR3: CSVKDRGGYNEQFF

size: few
J: TRBJ1-1
V: TRBV19
D: NA
DNA: TGTGCCAGTCAGACAATAGGAGGCACTGAAGCTTTCTTT
CDR3: CASQTIGGTEAFF

size: many
J: TRBJ1-5
V: TRBV12-3/TRBV12-4
D: TRBD1
DNA: TGTGCCAGCAGTCACCGACAGGGGCGGAATCAGCCCCAGCATTTT
CDR3: CASSHRQGRNQPQHF

size: few
J: TRBJ1-1
V: TRBV12-5
D: TRBD1
DNA: TGTGCTAGTGGTCCGGACAGGGCTGAAGCTTTCTTT
CDR3: CASGPDRAEAFF